The 29 T cell receptor beta chains below come from one sample, sequenced in a study of T-cell reconstitution after alpha-beta-depleted transplantation in children. The TCRbeta library incorporated unique molecular identifiers. TCRdb independently ran MiXCR on the PCR reads; one entry per CDR3 protein. The sample has approximately 420,000 distinct CDR3 sequences, under 13% seen once. The specimen comprised PBMCs from the stem cell graft donor, sampled from the stem cell graft. These receptors originate from a human donor who donated a stem cell graft to a child with acute myeloid leukemia.

This clonotype was seen a few times. The chain couples TRBV20-1 to TRBJ2-1; TRBD2 aligns across 12 bases. The CDR3 runs to 16 residues. CDR1 DFQATT and CDR2 SNEGSKA come from the germline V gene (reference sequence). V trimming: 3 bases; J trimming: 9 bases; junction bases outside the gene matches: 12. The CDR3 DNA is TGCAGTGCTAGTGGCGCTAGCGGGGGGGGCCTCATTGAGCAGTTCTTC. It yields the protein CSASGASGGGLIEQFF.

This clonotype was counted only a few times. The chain joins TRBV5-1 to TRBJ2-1, with 10 bases identical to TRBD2. The CDR3 consists of 14 residues. The V gene's germline CDR1 is SGHRS and CDR2 YFSETQ. The junction had 2 bases not matched to a gene; V was cut back by 2 bases and J by 6 bases. CDR3 in amino acids: CASSLGLAANEQFF. In DNA form, the CDR3 reads TGCGCCAGCAGCTTAGGACTAGCGGCCAATGAGCAGTTCTTC.

There are a few counts of this clonotype. V gene TRBV20-1 combines with J gene TRBJ1-4, with D possibly TRBD1 on 5 matching bases. This CDR3 has 17 residues. V was pared by 1 base and J by 3 bases, with 18 bases between. Germline-derived CDR1 and CDR2 are DFQATT and SNEGSKA (reference sequence). In DNA form, the CDR3 reads TGCAGTGCTAGAGCCACTTTCGGGACCGACCCTAATGAAAAACTGTTTTTT. Encoded protein: CSARATFGTDPNEKLFF.

This clonotype has only a few counts. V gene TRBV12-3 or TRBV12-4 combines with J gene TRBJ2-2; possibly TRBD1 for D (6 bases). The length of the CDR3 is 16 residues. V dropped 5 bases and J dropped 0 bases, with 13 bases sitting between them. The CDR3 here is CASSPRQVPNTGELFF. CDR3 sequence (DNA): TGTGCCAGCAGTCCCCGACAGGTCCCGAACACCGGGGAGCTGTTTTTT.

This clonotype came up a few times. The rearrangement uses TRBV7-2 and TRBJ1-1; D possibly corresponds to TRBD1 (5 bases). V was clipped by 5 bases and J by 4 bases, with 14 bases between them. The length of the CDR3 is 14 residues. The germline gives CDR1 SGHTA, CDR2 FQGNSA. In DNA form, the CDR3 reads TGTGCCAGCAGCCCTTGGACAAGGAGCACTGAAGCTTTCTTT. It specifies CASSPWTRSTEAFF. The full variable domain, in which reference TRBV7-2 and TRBJ1-1 provide the parts outside the CDR3, is GAGVSQSPSNKVTEKGKDVELRCDPISGHTALYWYRQSLGQGLEFLIYFQGNSAPDKSGLPSDRFSAERTGGSVSTLTIQRTQQEDSAVYLCASSPWTRSTEAFFGQGTRLTVV.

The sample holds a few counts of this clonotype. The genes are TRBV15 and TRBJ2-2; TRBD2 matches 13 bases. Germline V gene data show CDR1 as LNHNV and CDR2 as YYDKDF (reference sequence). Trimming took 0 bases from V and 5 from J; bases not matched to a gene: 15. The CDR3 covers 21 residues. The CDR3 DNA is TGTGCCACCAGCAGAGAAACTTTTACTAGCGGGAGGGCCATTAGGACCGGGGAGCTGTTTTTT. Its protein product is CATSRETFTSGRAIRTGELFF.

The chain joins TRBV24-1 to TRBJ2-3; 10 nucleotides match TRBD1. J was trimmed by 5 bases and V by 5 bases; bases with no gene match: 6. The germline gives CDR1 KGHDR, CDR2 SFDVKD. The CDR3 is 15 residues long. DNA of the CDR3: TGTGCCACCAGTGGTGGGGACAGGGGAGGAGATACGCAGTATTTT. This gives the protein CATSGGDRGGDTQYF.

This clonotype has only a few counts. The genes are TRBV18 and TRBJ2-3, with a tentative D call TRBD2 (5 bases). The V gene's germline CDR1 is KGHSH and CDR2 LQKENI. The CDR3 extends over 14 amino acids. Trimming cost V 0 bases and J 6 bases, with 10 bases left between them. CDR3 in DNA: TGTGCCAGCTCACCACCGGGAGTAAGGGATACGCAGTATTTT. Translated: CASSPPGVRDTQYF.

This chain uses TRBV20-1 with TRBJ1-6; D is unresolved. V lost 6 bases and J lost 9, with 15 bases in between. This CDR3 comprises 13 residues. CDR1 DFQATT and CDR2 SNEGSKA come from the germline V gene (reference sequence). The CDR3 protein is CSARPALSSPLHF. CDR3 DNA sequence: TGCAGTGCGAGGCCAGCGCTGAGTTCACCCCTCCACTTT.

This clonotype was seen more than once but under ten times. The CDR3 bases are TGCGCCAGCAGCTTGAATGGCGAGAACACCGGGGAGCTGTTTTTT. Its translation: CASSLNGENTGELFF. The chain uses TRBV5-1 and TRBJ2-2; D uncertain. The germline gives CDR1 SGHRS, CDR2 YFSETQ. The CDR3 consists of 15 residues. Trimming stripped 1 base from V and 1 base from J, with 8 bases between.

The chain links TRBV5-8 to TRBJ2-1; D may match TRBD1 or TRBD2 (6 bases each). V gave up 6 bases and J gave up 9 bases, with 25 bases separating them. The germline V gene encodes CDR1 SGHTS and CDR2 YDEGEE. The CDR3 runs to 16 residues. In DNA, the CDR3 is TGTGCCAGCAACTTTCTCACCGGGGGCCCTTTGGGTGAGCAGTTCTTC. This codes for CASNFLTGGPLGEQFF.

This clonotype was recorded many times. The chain has TRBV5-1 and TRBJ2-1, with D perhaps matching TRBD1 or TRBD2 (6 bases each). The CDR3 contains 14 residues. Germline CDR1 reads SGHRS; CDR2 reads YFSETQ. Trimming pared 3 bases from V and 10 bases from J, leaving 17 bases between. CDR3 DNA sequence: TGCGCCAGCAGCTGGGCGGGACAACAAGGGGAGCAGTTCTTC. Translation: CASSWAGQQGEQFF.

The table lists this clonotype with many counts. V usage is TRBV20-1 and J usage is TRBJ2-7; 11 bases are shared with TRBD1. CDR3 length equals 14 residues. V trimming: 5 bases; J trimming: 5 bases; junction bases outside the gene matches: 8. Germline V gives CDR1 DFQATT, CDR2 SNEGSKA (reference sequence). CDR3 region: CSASQDRGLNEQYF. CDR3 DNA sequence: TGCAGTGCTTCACAGGACAGGGGGCTTAACGAGCAGTACTTC.

This clonotype was found many times. The DNA of the CDR3 is TGTGCCATCAGTGAGTCAAGGGTACGGCAGTACGTC. Its protein is CAISESRVRQYV. V gene TRBV10-3 combines with J gene TRBJ2-7; no reliable D call. Germline CDR1 is ENHRY and CDR2 is SYGVKD. Trimming left V 0 bases short and J 9 bases short, with 9 bases between. The CDR3 has 12 residues.

The chain carries TRBV6-1 and TRBJ1-1; TRBD1 agrees at 8 bases. V was pared by 4 bases and J by 0 bases, with 13 bases of the junction left unmatched. CDR1 and CDR2 from the germline V gene are MNHNS and SASEGT. The CDR3 spans 18 residues. Here the CDR3 DNA reads TGTGCCAGCAGTGTTTTGGACAGGGCCTTACAAATGAACACTGAAGCTTTCTTT. This sequence encodes CASSVLDRALQMNTEAFF.

The sample holds a few counts of this clonotype. The chain recombines TRBV6-1 with TRBJ1-5; 7 bases line up with TRBD1. The germline CDR1 and CDR2 sequences are MNHNS and SASEGT. The CDR3 spans 13 residues. The V and J ends lost 6 bases and 5 bases, in that order; junction bases with no gene match: 4. CDR3 sequence reads: CASRATGDQPQHF. CDR3 bases: TGTGCCAGCAGGGCAACAGGGGATCAGCCCCAGCATTTT.

This chain links TRBV7-9 with TRBJ1-2; D gene ambiguous. CDR1 and CDR2 (germline): SEHNR, FQNEAQ (reference sequence). V lost 4 bases to trimming and J lost 4 bases, with 10 bases between them. The CDR3 sequence is 13 residues long. CDR3 residues: CASSSPDSYGYTF. The CDR3 DNA reads as TGTGCCAGCAGCTCCCCGGACTCCTATGGCTACACCTTC.

This clonotype came up many times. As DNA, the CDR3 is TGTGCCAGCAGGGGGGCGGGTACCTACAATGAGCAGTTCTTC. The encoded protein is CASRGAGTYNEQFF. This rearrangement joins TRBV12-3 or TRBV12-4 to TRBJ2-1, with a possible D match to TRBD1 (6 bases). The ends were cut back, 6 bases at V and 2 bases at J, with 11 bases in the middle. CDR3 length: 14 residues.

The CDR3 DNA is TGTGCCATCAGTGAGGAGGGGTTTCCCAATCAGCCCCAGCATTTT. It is translated as CAISEEGFPNQPQHF. The V gene is TRBV10-3, the J gene TRBJ1-5; D perhaps matches TRBD1 (5 bases). V lost 2 bases and J lost 3, with 11 bases in between. The CDR3 has 15 residues. CDR1 and CDR2 (germline): ENHRY, SYGVKD.

The V call is TRBV6-1, the J call TRBJ1-2; D is ambiguous. V was clipped by 7 bases and J by 0 bases, with 12 bases between them. The CDR3 sequence is 14 residues long. The germline CDR1 and CDR2 sequences are MNHNS and SASEGT. The CDR3 spells CASTRTVPNYGYTF. The CDR3 coding sequence is TGTGCCAGCACCCGGACCGTCCCTAACTATGGCTACACCTTC.

Notes on this clonotype: This may be a read error: a much more frequent sequence differs by one nucleotide. V usage is TRBV11-2 and J usage is TRBJ2-6, with TRBD1 matching over 8 bases. The V gene's germline CDR1 is SGHAT and CDR2 FQNNGV. The CDR3 runs to 18 residues. CDR3 coding DNA: TGTGCCAGCAGCTTAGGTTGGGGCAGGGGGCCTGGGGCCAACGGCCTGACTTTC. It is translated as CASSLGWGRGPGANGLTF.

This clonotype has a count of ten or more. This chain joins TRBV4-1 and TRBJ1-5; D not certain. Germline CDR1 MGHRA, CDR2 YSYEKL. CDR3 length: 15 amino acids. Trimming removed 0 bases at V and 7 bases at J, with 13 bases between. CDR3 protein: CASSQDGLGRQPQHF. CDR3 coding DNA: TGCGCCAGCAGCCAAGATGGGTTAGGGAGGCAGCCCCAGCATTTT.

This clonotype was seen only a few times. The J gene is TRBJ2-1, the V gene TRBV27; 9 positions match TRBD1. The CDR3 is made up of 16 amino acids. The trim removed 6 bases at V and 5 bases at J, leaving 11 bases unmatched. CDR1 is MNHEY and CDR2 is SMNVEV in the germline V gene (reference sequence). The CDR3 DNA reads as TGTGCCAGCAGACTTCTGGGGACAGGGAGAGACAATGAGCAGTTCTTC. This gives the protein CASRLLGTGRDNEQFF.

This clonotype was counted only a few times. This chain links TRBV5-6 with TRBJ1-6; D gene uncertain. This CDR3 has 14 residues. V shed 3 bases and J shed 8 bases, with 12 bases lying between them. Germline CDR1 and CDR2: SGHDT and YYEEEE. For the CDR3, the DNA is TGTGCCAGCAGCTCACCGGGCATGCATTCACCCCTCCACTTT. Translating it yields CASSSPGMHSPLHF.

This clonotype was seen more than once but under ten times. The rearrangement links TRBV12-3 or TRBV12-4 to TRBJ2-5; D is unclear. Trimming pared 6 bases from V and 0 bases from J, leaving 5 bases between. This CDR3 contains 12 residues. The CDR3 DNA is TGTGCCAGCAGGATCAACCAAGAGACCCAGTACTTC. Its translation is CASRINQETQYF.

This clonotype was seen only a few times. This chain uses TRBV6-1 with TRBJ2-7; no reliable D call. Trimming cost V 3 bases and J 0 bases, with 6 bases left between them. CDR3 length equals 13 residues. Germline V gives CDR1 MNHNS, CDR2 SASEGT. This CDR3 reads CASSDWGSYEQYV. The CDR3 DNA reads as TGTGCCAGCAGTGACTGGGGCTCCTACGAGCAGTACGTC.

The V gene is TRBV7-2, the J gene TRBJ2-5; 7 bases match TRBD2. V lost 4 bases, J lost 4 bases, and 6 bases stayed unmatched. The CDR3 is 14 amino acids. Germline V lookup: CDR1 SGHTA, CDR2 FQGNSA. The CDR3 DNA reads TGTGCCAGCAGCTGGGGGGGGGATCGAGAGACCCAGTACTTC. It codes for CASSWGGDRETQYF.

This clonotype was recorded at least ten times. The CDR3 DNA sequence: TGCAGTGCCACTAGGGCCAGGGGGCTCGGAAACACCATATATTTT. Amino acid sequence: CSATRARGLGNTIYF. The chain joins TRBV20-1 to TRBJ1-3; the match to TRBD1 covers 8 bases. Trimming took 6 bases from V and 4 from J; bases not matched to a gene: 11. The CDR3 is 15 amino acids. Germline values: CDR1 DFQATT, CDR2 SNEGSKA (reference sequence).

This clonotype was counted between two and nine times. This chain links TRBV29-1 with TRBJ2-1; D might be TRBD1 (6 bases). V dropped 4 bases and J dropped 9 bases, with 13 bases sitting between them. The CDR3 sequence is 12 residues long. CDR1 SQVTM and CDR2 ANQGSEA come from the germline V gene. The CDR3 region has the DNA TGCAGCGTTGCGCCCCAAGGGGGTGAGCAGTTCTTC. Its protein product is CSVAPQGGEQFF.